Listed here are 20 T cell receptor beta chains from one sample, sequenced in a study of T cell responses to AZD1222 COVID-19 vaccine. The protocol was immunoSEQ multiplex PCR, while the TCRdb copy is restricted to in-frame clones and leaves out a portion. Of some 66,000 clones listed, about 89% were seen once; the top ten hold more than 25%. The sample consisted of peripheral blood, taken 28 days after the second AZD1222 dose. These receptors came from an adult who received the AZD1222 COVID-19 vaccine.

The chain joins TRBV3-1 (or the pseudogene TRBV3-2) to TRBJ2-3, with TRBD2 matching over 7 bases. V gave up 4 bases and J gave up 2 bases; unmatched junction bases: 12. Per germline, CDR1 LGHDT and CDR2 YNNKEL (reference sequence). The CDR3 is 17 amino acids. The CDR3 region has the DNA TGTGCCAGCAGCCTAGATGGGAGGGGTCGTCACACAGATACGCAGTATTTT. Residues: CASSLDGRGRHTDTQYF.

The rearrangement joins TRBV5-1 to TRBJ2-3; weak D call: TRBD2 (5 bases). Trimming shortened V by 3 bases and J by 0 bases, and 14 bases separated the two germline ends. CDR1 SGHRS and CDR2 YFSETQ come from the germline V gene. The CDR3 spans 16 residues. CDR3: CASSSSGVPSTDTQYF. CDR3 in DNA: TGCGCCAGCAGCTCCTCCGGGGTGCCTAGCACAGATACGCAGTATTTT. The full variable domain, in which reference TRBV5-1 and TRBJ2-3 provide the parts outside the CDR3, is KAGVTQTPRYLIKTRGQQVTLSCSPISGHRSVSWYQQTPGQGLQFLFEYFSETQRNKGNFPGRFSGRQFSNSRSEMNVSTLELGDSALYLCASSSSGVPSTDTQYFGPGTRLTVL.

This clone was seen just once. V is TRBV2 and J is TRBJ2-7; no clear D. V shed 4 bases and J shed 12 bases, with 19 bases lying between them. The V gene's germline CDR1 is SNHLY and CDR2 FYNNEI. The CDR3 is 13 amino acids. Here the CDR3 reads CASSVDRVGPWYF. The CDR3 nucleotides read TGTGCCAGCAGTGTTGATAGAGTGGGCCCGTGGTACTTC.

V usage is TRBV5-1 and J usage is TRBJ2-1; TRBD2 might be the D (5 bases). V dropped 4 bases and J dropped 1 base, with 12 bases sitting between them. CDR1 and CDR2 from the germline V gene are SGHRS and YFSETQ. The CDR3 contains 15 residues. The CDR3 spells CASSPTGVSYNEQFF. In nucleotides, the CDR3 is TGCGCCAGCAGCCCTACCGGGGTATCCTACAATGAGCAGTTCTTC. Filled out from reference TRBV5-1 and TRBJ2-1, the complete variable domain reads KAGVTQTPRYLIKTRGQQVTLSCSPISGHRSVSWYQQTPGQGLQFLFEYFSETQRNKGNFPGRFSGRQFSNSRSEMNVSTLELGDSALYLCASSPTGVSYNEQFFGPGTRLTVL.

The chain is built from TRBV19 and TRBJ1-1; TRBD1 is a possible D gene (5 bases). The CDR3 totals 11 residues. V was clipped by 7 bases and J by 7 bases, with 10 bases between them. CDR1 and CDR2 from the germline V gene are LNHDA and SQIVND (reference sequence). The CDR3 DNA follows: TGTGCCAGTACCGACAGTCTTGAAGCTTTCTTT. Translating it yields CASTDSLEAFF.

The genes are TRBV5-1 and TRBJ2-7, with D unresolved. CDR3 length equals 15 residues. Trimming took off 6 bases at V and 0 bases at J, with 16 bases between the two ends. The germline V gene has CDR1 SGHRS and CDR2 YFSETQ. Written as DNA, the CDR3 is TGCGCCAGCAATTCGGAAGCGTGGAGCTCCTACGAGCAGTACTTC. It specifies CASNSEAWSSYEQYF.

This chain uses TRBV7-3 with TRBJ2-1, with 10 nucleotides matching TRBD2. This CDR3 region has 15 residues. Germline lookup yields CDR1 SGHTA and CDR2 FQGTGA. Trimming at V came to 5 bases and at J to 12 bases, leaving 13 bases not matched to a gene. The CDR3 DNA is TGTGCCAGCAGCCCTTGGGCTAGCGGGAGTGGAGGGCAGTTCTTC. This sequence encodes CASSPWASGSGGQFF.

The chain is built from TRBV28 and TRBJ2-1; TRBD2 might be the D (5 bases). CDR3 length equals 15 residues. The V end was cut by 2 bases, the J end by 7 bases, with 15 bases between. Germline CDR1 reads MDHEN; CDR2 reads SYDVKM. This CDR3 is CASSLLTEVGNEQFF. Written as DNA, the CDR3 is TGTGCCAGCAGTTTACTGACGGAGGTTGGGAATGAGCAGTTCTTC.

The chain carries TRBV29-1 and TRBJ1-4, with D perhaps matching TRBD1 (5 bases). CDR1 is SQVTM and CDR2 is ANQGSEA in the germline V gene. Trimming stripped 0 bases from V and 13 bases from J, with 9 bases between. The CDR3 covers 11 residues. The CDR3 DNA follows: TGCAGCGTTGAAGATCAGGGCGTACTGTTTTTT. Protein: CSVEDQGVLFF.

CDR3 region: CASRVTGGGTEAFF. Here the CDR3 DNA reads TGTGCCAGCAGAGTGACCGGGGGTGGGACTGAAGCTTTCTTT. V usage is TRBV6-4 and J usage is TRBJ1-1; D perhaps matches TRBD1 (5 bases). Germline V gives CDR1 MRHNA, CDR2 SNTAGT. This CDR3 comprises 14 residues. The V and J ends lost 6 bases and 5 bases respectively, with 16 bases between them.

The V gene is TRBV7-2, the J gene TRBJ2-2, with 9 nucleotides matching TRBD2. Germline values: CDR1 SGHTA, CDR2 FQGNSA. This CDR3 has 15 amino acids. V lost 6 bases to trimming and J lost 6 bases; unmatched junction nucleotides: 8. CDR3 in DNA: TGTGCCAGCAGATATCCTAGCGGGATGGCCGGGGAGCTGTTTTTT. Translating it yields CASRYPSGMAGELFF.

CDR3 nucleotides: TGTGCCAGCAGTTGGACTAGGGACGAGCAGTACTTC. Its translation: CASSWTRDEQYF. The chain combines TRBV6-2 or TRBV6-3 with TRBJ2-7, with 7 bases lining up with TRBD2. J lost 5 bases, V lost 4 bases, and 2 bases had no gene match. The CDR3 spans 12 residues. Germline V gene data show CDR1 as MNHEY and CDR2 as SVGEGT.

The V call is TRBV29-1, the J call TRBJ1-6; weak D call: TRBD1 (5 bases). Germline CDR1 reads SQVTM; CDR2 reads ANQGSEA. Trimming took off 3 bases at V and 7 bases at J, with 10 bases between the two ends. This CDR3 region has 13 residues. The CDR3 DNA sequence: TGCAGCGTTGAGATAGGGGACAATTCACCCCTCCACTTT. It encodes CSVEIGDNSPLHF.

This sequence joins TRBV7-9 and TRBJ1-3, with D unresolved. The CDR3 has 13 residues. Germline V gene lookup returns CDR1 SEHNR and CDR2 FQNEAQ (reference sequence). V was clipped by 1 base and J by 1 base, with 2 bases between them. The CDR3 bases are TGTGCCAGCAGCTTAGGATCTGGAAACACCATATATTTT. This gives the protein CASSLGSGNTIYF.

This clone has just one count. As DNA, the CDR3 is TGTGCCAGCAGCTTGGAGGTGACAGGGATGAGTGGCTACACCTTC. Protein sequence: CASSLEVTGMSGYTF. The J gene is TRBJ1-2, the V gene TRBV5-8, with 7 bases matching TRBD1. The junction had 9 bases not matched to a gene; V was cut back by 0 bases and J by 7 bases. There are 15 residues in the CDR3. CDR1 and CDR2 (germline): SGHTS, YDEGEE.

DNA for the CDR3: TGTGCCATCAGTGGGACGGGTAAGGGGTCCTACAATGAGCAGTTCTTC. Translation: CAISGTGKGSYNEQFF. The chain couples TRBV10-3 to TRBJ2-1; maybe TRBD1 (5 bases). With 4 bases removed from V and 1 base from J, the gap between germline ends came to 14 bases. The CDR3 has 16 residues. The germline gives CDR1 ENHRY, CDR2 SYGVKD.

The chain couples TRBV11-3 to TRBJ2-6; D is unresolved. Germline values: CDR1 SGHNT, CDR2 YENEEA. Trimming stripped 5 bases from V and 0 bases from J, with 5 bases between. The CDR3 is 14 amino acids. The CDR3 reads CASSVHSGANVLTF. The CDR3 bases are TGTGCCAGCAGCGTTCACTCTGGGGCCAACGTCCTGACTTTC.

This clone was picked up a small number of times. V is TRBV9 and J is TRBJ1-4, with 7 positions matching TRBD1. Germline V gives CDR1 SGDLS, CDR2 YYNGEE. The V and J ends lost 1 base and 7 bases, in that order; junction bases with no gene match: 7. The CDR3 runs 15 residues. The CDR3 DNA reads as TGTGCCAGCAGCGTATTGGGACAGACGAGTGAAAAACTGTTTTTT. This codes for CASSVLGQTSEKLFF.

The V and J genes are TRBV7-3 and TRBJ1-4; D possibly corresponds to TRBD1 (5 bases). CDR3 length: 16 residues. The germline CDR1 and CDR2 sequences are SGHTA and FQGTGA. V dropped 2 bases and J dropped 3 bases, with 13 bases sitting between them. CDR3 loop: CASSLGRVQANEKLFF. CDR3 DNA sequence: TGTGCCAGCAGCTTAGGCAGGGTGCAAGCTAATGAAAAACTGTTTTTT. The whole variable domain, remainder taken from reference TRBV7-3 and TRBJ1-4, is GAGVSQTPSNKVTEKGKYVELRCDPISGHTALYWYRQSLGQGPEFLIYFQGTGAADDSGLPNDRFFAVRPEGSVSTLKIQRTERGDSAVYLCASSLGRVQANEKLFFGSGTQLSVL.

This clone has only a few counts. The rearrangement links TRBV11-3 to TRBJ2-7; maybe TRBD1 (6 bases). The germline gives CDR1 SGHNT, CDR2 YENEEA. Between the trimmed V and J ends, which lost 0 bases and 5 bases, there was a span of 8 bases. This CDR3 spans 13 amino acids. The CDR3: CASSLDYRDEQYF. Here the CDR3 DNA reads TGTGCCAGCAGCTTAGACTACAGGGACGAGCAGTACTTC.